The entry below describes one T cell receptor beta chain. The data belong to a study of blood T cell repertoires in COVID-19. Method: immunoSEQ multiplex PCR; TCRdb's copy keeps in-frame clones and lacks some. The table includes about 90,000 clones, around 87% detected once. The specimen sequenced was peripheral blood. This clonotype originated in a male donor with acute or convalescent COVID-19.

CDR3 sequence: CASSPTTAGGPKETQYF. DNA of the CDR3: TGTGCCAGCAGCCCCACTACGGCGGGGGGCCCAAAAGAGACCCAGTACTTC. J is TRBJ2-5 and V is TRBV9; 8 nucleotides match TRBD2. With 4 bases clipped from V and 3 bases from J, the junction kept 14 bases outside the gene matches. This CDR3 has 17 amino acids. Germline CDR1 is SGDLS and CDR2 is YYNGEE.